Below, one TCR beta chain is given with its context. Only in-frame clones appear in the TCRdb table, and some are missing; sequencing was by immunoSEQ multiplex PCR. The sample lists roughly 76,000 clones; about 85% were seen once. This specimen belongs to a study of OX40 agonist ivuxolimab in advanced cancers. For the study at large: A mean age of 60 years, range roughly 20 to 90, was recorded, and under 85% were male.

The CDR3 runs to 15 residues. Germline loops: CDR1 SGHVS, CDR2 FQNEAQ. The trim removed 5 bases at V and 0 bases at J, leaving 5 bases unmatched. Blood draws occurred at baseline, cycle 4 day 1, and cycle 7 day 1. Sequencing used CD4+ or CD8+ T cells sorted from blood, obtained in a trial of the OX40 agonist ivuxolimab. V is TRBV7-8 and J is TRBJ2-3; 7 nucleotides agree with TRBD2. The receptor was derived from an adult with an advanced solid tumor such as melanoma, head and neck, liver or kidney cancer. CDR3 nucleotide sequence: TGTGCCAGCAGCCGAGAGCGGGGCAGCACAGATACGCAGTATTTT. Its protein product is CASSRERGSTDTQYF.